Listed below are T cell receptor beta chains from one sample, sequenced in a study of T cell responses to AZD1222 COVID-19 vaccine. Assay used: immunoSEQ multiplex PCR; TCRdb lists only in-frame clones, some missing. The table lists 65,000 to 80,000 clones, roughly 90% of them singletons, with under 25% in the top ten. This sample comprised peripheral blood, obtained on day 0 of AZD1222 vaccination. All receptors derive from an adult in good health. The CDR3 runs from the conserved cysteine through the conserved F or W.

>TRBV29-1
CSVETGGTDTQYF
>TRBV19
CASSIPLGEQYF
>TRBV28
CASGLAGEFDEQFF
>TRBV19
CASSVGTRSTKNIQYF
>TRBV18
CASSPGTSSPLHF
>TRBV5-1
CASSLGHVSGNTIYF
>TRBV29-1
CSAGTGNNEQFF
>TRBV12-5
CASGLGLGEKLFF
>TRBV1
CTSTPKGFSNQPQHF
>TRBV19
CASSRAGSGNQPQHF
>TRBV18
CASSPATDHEAFF
>TRBV18
CASSPGTSGTNEQFF
>TRBV7-9
CASSLDSTHTIYF
>TRBV14
CASSQDWGGSLTDTQYF
>TRBV7-2
CASCRVSGAYEQYF
>TRBV6-5
CASIRIAGVFNEQFF
>TRBV10-1
CASRGEWGNEQFF
>TRBV10-3
CAISDRQGGGYTF
>TRBV11-3
CASSYQYSLELFF
>TRBV11-2
CAITSGASGNTIYF
>TRBV14
CASSHVEVGSPLHF
>TRBV7-9
CASSLAAGQGHIARVEYF
>TRBV3-1/TRBV3-2
CASSQGGLAVPREQYF
>TRBV9
CASSVAVGYNEQFF
>TRBV10-2
CASTNNRDNQPQHF
>TRBV30
CAWKSGSPTETQYF
>TRBV6-5
CASNRGRGDEQFF
>TRBV6-6
CASKGGRGEQYF
>TRBV6-5
CASSYGPRTKQFF
>TRBV6-5
CASSYDRGGNQPQHF
>TRBV25-1
CASSEAGVNEQFF